The next 2 T cell receptor beta chains were all read from a single sample in a study of shared clonotypes between healthy human individuals. Sequenced by immunoSEQ multiplex PCR; TCRdb stores in-frame clones only, minus some. The sample has about 2.4 million clones; approximately 94% are singletons. The sequencing sample was made of naive CD4+ T cells from PBMCs. Specified subset: CD45RA+ positively selected. These receptors came from a man between 18 and 35 years old in good health. Some clones in this sample may be carry-over from other donors' samples.

This chain connects TRBV6-1 to TRBJ1-5; TRBD1 might be the D (5 bases). This CDR3 region has 18 residues. The V end was cut by 0 bases, the J end by 4 bases, with 19 bases between. Germline V gene sequence: CDR1 MNHNS, CDR2 SASEGT. CDR3 nucleotides: TGTGCCAGCAGTGAAGCCTCGAGAGGGCAGGGATGGAATCAGCCCCAGCATTTT. Its translation is CASSEASRGQGWNQPQHF.

The chain recombines TRBV5-1 with TRBJ2-2; 7 nucleotides line up with TRBD1. V gave up 5 bases and J gave up 4 bases; unmatched junction bases: 8. The CDR3 is made up of 15 amino acids. Germline V gene lookup returns CDR1 SGHRS and CDR2 YFSETQ. CDR3 in amino acids: CASSPTGLSTGELFF. CDR3 nucleotide sequence: TGCGCCAGCAGTCCGACAGGGTTAAGCACCGGGGAGCTGTTTTTT.